The T cell receptor (beta chain) under discussion was sequenced for a study of blood T cell repertoires in COVID-19. Study information: PBMCs, B-cell-depleted T cells, or T cells were the source of the cDNA or gDNA that made up the material.

In germline, CDR1 is LNHDA, CDR2 SQIVND (reference sequence). The CDR3 runs to 14 residues. Trimming took off 8 bases at V and 9 bases at J, with 21 bases between the two ends. This clone was recorded once. Using immunoSEQ multiplex PCR, the repertoire was profiled, and TCRdb retains in-frame clones only, with some absent. The repertoire holds about 340,000 clones, with about 83% as singletons. The gene calls are TRBV19 and TRBJ2-3; D is possibly TRBD2 (6 bases). This receptor was identified in a man younger than 40 with active or convalescent COVID-19. Sequencing was carried out using peripheral blood. The CDR3 is CASRPGPSGVTQYF. The DNA of the CDR3 is TGTGCCAGTCGACCGGGGCCCTCGGGAGTGACGCAGTATTTT.